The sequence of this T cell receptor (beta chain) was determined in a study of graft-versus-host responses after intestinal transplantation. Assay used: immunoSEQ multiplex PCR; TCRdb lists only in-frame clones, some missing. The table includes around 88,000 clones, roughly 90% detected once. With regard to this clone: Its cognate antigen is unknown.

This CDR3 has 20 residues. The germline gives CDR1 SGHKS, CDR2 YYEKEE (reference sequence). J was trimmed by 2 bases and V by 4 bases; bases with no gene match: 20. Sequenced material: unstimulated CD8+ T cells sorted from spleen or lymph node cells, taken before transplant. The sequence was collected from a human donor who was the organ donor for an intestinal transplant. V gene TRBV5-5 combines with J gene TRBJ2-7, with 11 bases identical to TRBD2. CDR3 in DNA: TGTGCCAGCAGCAGTTGGGCAGTACTAGCGGGGGTGCCAGGCGCCTACGAGCAGTACTTC. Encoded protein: CASSSWAVLAGVPGAYEQYF.